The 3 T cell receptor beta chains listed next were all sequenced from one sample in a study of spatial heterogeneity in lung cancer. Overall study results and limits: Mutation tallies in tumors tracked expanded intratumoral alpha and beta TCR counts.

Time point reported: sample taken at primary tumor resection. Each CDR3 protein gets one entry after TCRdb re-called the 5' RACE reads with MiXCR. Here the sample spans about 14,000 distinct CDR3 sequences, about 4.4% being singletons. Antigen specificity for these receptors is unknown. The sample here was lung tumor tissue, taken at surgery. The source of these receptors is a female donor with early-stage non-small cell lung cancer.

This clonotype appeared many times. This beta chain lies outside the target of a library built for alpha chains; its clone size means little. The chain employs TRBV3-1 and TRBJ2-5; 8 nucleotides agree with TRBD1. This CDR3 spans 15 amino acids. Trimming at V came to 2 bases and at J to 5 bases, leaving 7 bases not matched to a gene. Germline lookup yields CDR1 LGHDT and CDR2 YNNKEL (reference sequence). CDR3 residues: CASSQTWTGRETQYF. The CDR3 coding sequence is TGTGCCAGCAGCCAAACCTGGACAGGGCGGGAGACCCAGTACTTC.

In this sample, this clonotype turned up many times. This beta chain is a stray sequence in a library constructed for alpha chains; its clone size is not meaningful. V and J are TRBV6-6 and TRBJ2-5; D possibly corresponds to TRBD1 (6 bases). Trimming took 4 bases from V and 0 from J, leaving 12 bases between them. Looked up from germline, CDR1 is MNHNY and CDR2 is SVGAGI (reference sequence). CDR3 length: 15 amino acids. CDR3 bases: TGTGCCAGCAGTTCTCTCGGGGACAACCAAGAGACCCAGTACTTC. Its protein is CASSSLGDNQETQYF.

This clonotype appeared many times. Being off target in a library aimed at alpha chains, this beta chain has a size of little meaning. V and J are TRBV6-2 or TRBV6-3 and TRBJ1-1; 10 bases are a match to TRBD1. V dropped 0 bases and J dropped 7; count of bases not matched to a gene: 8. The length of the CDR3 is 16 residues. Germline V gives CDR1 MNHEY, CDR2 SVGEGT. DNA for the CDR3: TGTGCCAGCAGTTACTCTACCCGGGACAGGGGAGATGAAGCTTTCTTT. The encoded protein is CASSYSTRDRGDEAFF.